This record looks at one T cell receptor (beta chain) sequence and its context. It has no known antigen specificity. No quality values exist for individual bases; no much larger clone is one base distant. Based on the germline V gene, the CDR1 and CDR2 sequences are KGHSH and LQKENI. V is trimmed back by 3 bases and J by 6 bases, and the junction contains 8 bases that no gene match accounts for. The CDR3 holds 15 amino acids from the cysteine to the phenylalanine. The kept DNA is CDR3 alone, 45 bases in frame from the first base. The collaborating institutions used their own protocols to collect whole blood in K2EDTA tubes. For TCRbeta analysis, collaborators shipped samples in one of three forms: frozen whole blood, isolated PBMCs, or DNA extracted from either of those sample types. This entry comes from a study of blood T cell repertoires in COVID-19 (dated by TCRdb to about 2020). About the study as a whole: The collaborator samples originated in the United States, Italy and Spain and spanned the acute and convalescent phases of COVID-19. The prospective study material was composed of cDNA or gDNA derived from T cells, B-cell-depleted T cells, or PBMCs. Subjects who had been exposed to COVID-19, were actively infected with it, or had recovered from it provided the deeply sampled blood TCRbeta repertoires that made up the dataset. The repertoires were released in a freely available public database meant as a resource for research on the immune response to SARS-CoV-2. Samples were obtained from the ongoing ImmuneRACE study (first 160 participants) and from some 1,300 subjects provided by 6 global collaborators. A de-identified subject ID, COVID-19 status, age in years and sex were almost always included in the sample metadata. Where available, HLA class I and class II types were obtained from metadata supplied by the sample provider rather than from assay-based typing. Overall study outcomes, separate from this receptor: The quantity of clinical and demographic metadata differed by source and by participant and was supplied without curation.

TCRbeta CDR3 regions were amplified from genomic DNA by means of the immunoSEQ Assay, a bias-controlled multiplex PCR. The source study handled its data this way. Nucleated cell counts per sample were estimated from amplification of reference gene primers within the assay. To quantify the absolute abundance of each unique TCRbeta CDR3 rearrangement, sequence reads were collapsed and filtered. For each sample, productive Simpson clonality was calculated by taking the square root of Simpson's diversity index across productive rearrangements. Imported from immuneACCESS, the table was reduced by TCRdb to in-frame sequences with V and J called. These copies leave out some clones; in studies compared against another copy, an unresolved V gene accounts for under half, and the cause of the remainder is not known. V and J calls and clone size are copied from that table; D and trimming were computed from the DNA. The table for this sample lists 85,000 to 95,000 clones; about nine tenths of them were counted only once. The ten largest clones add up to less than 5% of the sample.

The sequence links TRBV18 to TRBJ1-5; 7 junctional bases match TRBD1. The specimen sequenced was peripheral blood. The TCR comes from a woman in her forties or fifties in a cohort sampled during active COVID-19. DNA sequence: TGTGCCAGCTCACCGAGAGGGGGCCGGGGTCAGCCCCAGCATTTT. Its translation reads: CASSPRGGRGQPQHF.